This T cell receptor (beta chain) was captured in a study of tumor-infiltrating lymphocytes in primary liver carcinoma listed by TCRdb under 2017. Study-level background: The five patients, three men and two women aged 30 to 69 years, had hepatocellular carcinoma (four) or combined HCC and intrahepatic cholangiocarcinoma (one). The tumors of the five patients were staged as T1-T3 N0M0, with maximum diameters ranging from 4.2 to 10 cm. Each sample produced roughly 3.5 to 7.13 million productive TCRbeta reads, and read depth showed no significant difference between tissue types. The study combined TCRbeta repertoire sequencing, expression microarrays and whole-exome sequencing across five regions of each liver tumor, with adjacent normal tissue and blood. TCRbeta repertoire sequencing covered some 35 specimens from 5 patients: roughly 25 tumor regions, 5 adjacent noncancerous liver tissues and 5 peripheral blood samples. To link TCRbeta repertoire diversity to the local molecular phenotype, the approximately 23 tumor region samples were profiled with Agilent mRNA microarrays. Repertoires from technical replicates were highly reproducible, with mean shared-clone rates approximately 0.92 and correlation coefficients above 0.95. Broader findings and caveats from the paper: Since the samples were bulk and unsorted, there was no way to compare CD4+ and CD8+ T cell repertoires. Repertoire overlap was found to be higher between tumor regions (mean approximately 35%) than between tumor-adjacent (roughly 17%) or tumor-blood (around 15%) pairs, consistent with antigen-driven expansion. Only roughly 8-25% of top clones appeared in all five regions of a tumor, which suggests that tumor-infiltrating T cells are spatially heterogeneous. Because sequencing covered only the TCR beta chain and unpaired alpha chains were not captured, true repertoire diversity is likely underestimated. The top 250 clones accounted for a significantly greater share of the repertoire in tumors than in blood (p = 0.039). Only a few patients were included in the study, and the authors note that the findings should be validated in a larger study.

This clonotype was counted a few times. Its antigen is not yet known. Per-base qualities were not stored, and no clone one base away is much larger. CDR1 KGHSH and CDR2 LQKENI were looked up in the germline V gene. Spanning cysteine to phenylalanine, the CDR3 consists of 14 amino acids. Only the CDR3 DNA stays, 42 bases, in frame from base 1. The V end loses 5 bases and the J end loses 5 bases, and a stretch of 15 bases separates them. Without any cell sorting, total RNA and DNA were co-extracted from approximately 22-30 mg of bulk tissue using the AllPrep DNA/RNA mini kit. Between late 2015 and early 2016, about 5 patients in China with histopathologically diagnosed primary liver carcinoma had their tumors surgically resected. At the time of sampling, the patients had chronic HBV infection and had not received any treatment. Each tumor was sampled at five spatially separated regions: the tumor centre plus the superior, inferior, left-lateral and right-lateral poles. According to histology, viable tumor cells made up more than 80% of every tumor sample. Each fresh piece of tumor and adjacent tissue was cut in two, with one half stored in RNAlater at -80 degrees C and the other half sent for histology.

A constant-region primer and ProtoScript II reverse transcriptase were used to reverse-transcribe TCRbeta-specific cDNA from approximately 550 ng total RNA. TCRbeta libraries were built with three nested multiplex PCR rounds, a slightly modified ARM-PCR procedure. Each of the first two PCR rounds ran for approximately 9 cycles and used multiplex TRBV1-TRBV30 forward primers together with a Cbeta reverse primer. Sample barcodes and Illumina adapters were added in a final 25-cycle PCR using Deep VentR polymerase. Before sequencing, amplicons of 200-500 bp were gel-purified using a QIAquick gel extraction kit. The TCRbeta amplicons were sequenced with 250-bp paired-end reads on an Illumina HiSeq 2500. The authors processed their data as follows. Trimmomatic v0.33 was used to quality-trim the reads, and FLASH v1.2.11 was used to merge paired reads so that full CDR3 sequences could be recovered. V, D and J germline segments were assigned to the rearranged TCRbeta sequences by MiGEC v1.2.1b. Clonotype statistics and Shannon-Wiener diversity indices were calculated with VDJtools v1.0.0. To reduce sampling bias, subsequent analyses other than the diversity analysis used only the 250 most abundant clonotypes in each sample. The public reads were run again by TCRdb, first through fastp at Q25 and then through MiXCR, and only productive beta chains were kept. Here each entry gathers all rows of one CDR3 protein and keeps the most common genes and DNA. TCRdb, not the authors, supplied the V and J calls. The sample table records around 100,000 distinct CDR3 sequences; around two thirds of these occur just once. Together, the top ten hold approximately 12% of the sample.

The clonotype comes from a woman aged 55-69 years with primary liver carcinoma and hepatitis B virus infection. The sequenced material came from liver tumor tissue from sampling region 2. The sample's cell subset or site label, in plain terms: tumor region T2, inferior pole. The V and J segments used are TRBV18 and TRBJ2-5; the D call is tentative, TRBD1 or TRBD2, as each matches 6 bases. The CDR3 sequence is CASSAGSQGETQYF. The nucleotide sequence is given as TGTGCCAGCTCAGCGGGATCTCAGGGGGAGACCCAGTACTTC. Outside the CDR3, residues come from the reference TRBV18 and TRBJ2-5 proteins, so the full variable domain is: NAGVMQNPRHLVRRRGQEARLRCSPMKGHSHVYWYRQLPEEGLKFMVYLQKENIIDESGMPKERFSAEFPKEGPSILRIQQVVRGDSAAYFCASSAGSQGETQYFGPGTRLLVL.